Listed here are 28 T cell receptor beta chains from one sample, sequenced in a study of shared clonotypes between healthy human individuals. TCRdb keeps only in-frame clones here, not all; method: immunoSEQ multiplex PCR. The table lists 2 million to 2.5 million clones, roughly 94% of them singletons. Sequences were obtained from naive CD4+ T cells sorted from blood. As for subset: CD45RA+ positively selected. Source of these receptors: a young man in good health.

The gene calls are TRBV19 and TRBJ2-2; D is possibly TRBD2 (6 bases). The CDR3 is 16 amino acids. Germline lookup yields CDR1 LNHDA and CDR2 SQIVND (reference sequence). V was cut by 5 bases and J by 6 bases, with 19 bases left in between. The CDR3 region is CASSSRGTELSGELFF. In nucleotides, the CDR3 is TGTGCCAGTAGTTCCCGCGGGACGGAGCTCTCCGGGGAGCTGTTTTTT.

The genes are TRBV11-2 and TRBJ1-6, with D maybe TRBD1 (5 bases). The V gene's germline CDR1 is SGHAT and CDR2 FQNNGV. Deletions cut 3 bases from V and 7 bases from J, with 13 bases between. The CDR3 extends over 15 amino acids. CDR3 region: CASSLGVGENSPLHF. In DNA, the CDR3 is TGTGCCAGCAGCTTGGGAGTGGGGGAAAATTCACCCCTCCACTTT.

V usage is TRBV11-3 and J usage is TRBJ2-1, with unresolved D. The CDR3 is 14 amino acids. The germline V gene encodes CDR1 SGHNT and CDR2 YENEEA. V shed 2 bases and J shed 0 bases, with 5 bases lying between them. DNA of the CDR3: TGTGCCAGCAGCTTAAAGAACTCCTACAATGAGCAGTTCTTC. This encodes CASSLKNSYNEQFF.

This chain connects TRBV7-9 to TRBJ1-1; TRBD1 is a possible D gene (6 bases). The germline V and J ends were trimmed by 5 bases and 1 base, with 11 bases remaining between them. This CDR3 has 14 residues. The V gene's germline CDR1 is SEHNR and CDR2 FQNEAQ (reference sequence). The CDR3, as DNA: TGTGCCAGCAGCAACAGGGACCCGAACACTGAAGCTTTCTTT. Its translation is CASSNRDPNTEAFF.

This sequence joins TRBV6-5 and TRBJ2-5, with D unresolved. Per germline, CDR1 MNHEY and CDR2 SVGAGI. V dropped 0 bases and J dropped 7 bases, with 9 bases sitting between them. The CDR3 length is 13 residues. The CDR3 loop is CASSYSTLGTQYF. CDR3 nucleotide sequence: TGTGCCAGCAGTTACTCGACGTTGGGGACCCAGTACTTC.

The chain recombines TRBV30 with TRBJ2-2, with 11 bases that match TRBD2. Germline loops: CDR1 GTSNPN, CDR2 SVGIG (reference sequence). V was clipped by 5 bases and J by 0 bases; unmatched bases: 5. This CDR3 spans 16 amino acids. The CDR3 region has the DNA TGTGCCTGGGCGGGACTAGCGGTCACGAACACCGGGGAGCTGTTTTTT. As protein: CAWAGLAVTNTGELFF.

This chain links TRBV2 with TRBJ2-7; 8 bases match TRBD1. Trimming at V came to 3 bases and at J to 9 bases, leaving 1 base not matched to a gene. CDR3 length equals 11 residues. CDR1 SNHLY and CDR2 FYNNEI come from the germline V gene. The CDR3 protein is CASSEQGAQYF. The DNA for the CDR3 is TGTGCCAGCAGTGAGCAGGGGGCGCAGTACTTC.

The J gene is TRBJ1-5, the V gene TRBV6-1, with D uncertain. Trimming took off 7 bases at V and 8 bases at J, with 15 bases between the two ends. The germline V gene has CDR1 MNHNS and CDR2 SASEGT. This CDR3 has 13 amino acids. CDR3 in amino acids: CASTERPWEPQHF. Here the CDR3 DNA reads TGTGCCAGCACGGAGAGGCCATGGGAGCCCCAGCATTTT.

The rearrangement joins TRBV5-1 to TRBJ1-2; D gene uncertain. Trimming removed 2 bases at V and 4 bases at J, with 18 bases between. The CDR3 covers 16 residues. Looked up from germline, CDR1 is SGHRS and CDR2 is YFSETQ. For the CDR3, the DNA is TGCGCCAGCAGCTTCGGGAGGGCAGAACCCCCCTATGGCTACACCTTC. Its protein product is CASSFGRAEPPYGYTF.

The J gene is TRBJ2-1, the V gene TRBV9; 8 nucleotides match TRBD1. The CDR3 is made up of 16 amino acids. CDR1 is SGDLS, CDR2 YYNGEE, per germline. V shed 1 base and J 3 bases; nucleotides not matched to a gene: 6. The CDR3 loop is CASSVQGTGHYNEQFF. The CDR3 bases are TGTGCCAGCAGCGTACAGGGGACAGGACACTACAATGAGCAGTTCTTC.

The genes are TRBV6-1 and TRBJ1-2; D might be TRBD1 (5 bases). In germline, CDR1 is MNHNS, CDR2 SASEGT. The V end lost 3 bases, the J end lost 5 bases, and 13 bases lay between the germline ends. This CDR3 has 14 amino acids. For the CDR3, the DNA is TGTGCCAGCAGTGAGCGCGCAGGGAGGTATGGCTACACCTTC. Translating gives CASSERAGRYGYTF.

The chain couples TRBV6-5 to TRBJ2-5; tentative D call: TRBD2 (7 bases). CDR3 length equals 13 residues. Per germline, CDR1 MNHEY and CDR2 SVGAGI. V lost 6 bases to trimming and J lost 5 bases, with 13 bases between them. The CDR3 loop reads CASSRGGAETQYF. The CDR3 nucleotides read TGTGCCAGCAGCCGCGGGGGCGCGGAGACCCAGTACTTC.

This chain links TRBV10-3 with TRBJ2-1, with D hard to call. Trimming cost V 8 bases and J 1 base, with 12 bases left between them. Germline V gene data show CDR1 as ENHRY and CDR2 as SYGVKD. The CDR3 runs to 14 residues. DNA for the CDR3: TGTGCCATCGGGATCGGACCTTCCTACAATGAGCAGTTCTTC. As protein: CAIGIGPSYNEQFF.

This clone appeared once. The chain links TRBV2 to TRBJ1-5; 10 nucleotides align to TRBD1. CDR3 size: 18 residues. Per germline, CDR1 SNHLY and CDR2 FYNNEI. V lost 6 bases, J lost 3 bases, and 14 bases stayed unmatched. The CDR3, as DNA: TGTGCCAGCAGCAAGTTCGGCGGACAGGGGGGGACCAATCAGCCCCAGCATTTT. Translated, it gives CASSKFGGQGGTNQPQHF.

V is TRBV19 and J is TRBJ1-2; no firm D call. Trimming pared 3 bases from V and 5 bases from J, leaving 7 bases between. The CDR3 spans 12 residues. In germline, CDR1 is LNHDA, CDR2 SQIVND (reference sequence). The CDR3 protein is CASSMWAYGYTF. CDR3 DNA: TGTGCCAGTAGTATGTGGGCGTATGGCTACACCTTC.

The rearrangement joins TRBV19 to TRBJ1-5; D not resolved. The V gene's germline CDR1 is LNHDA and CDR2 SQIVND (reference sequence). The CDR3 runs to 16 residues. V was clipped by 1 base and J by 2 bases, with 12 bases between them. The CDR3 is CASSIGETLGNQPQHF. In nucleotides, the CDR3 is TGTGCCAGTAGTATAGGGGAGACACTTGGCAATCAGCCCCAGCATTTT.

This CDR3 is CASSEGAEVGTEAFF. The CDR3 DNA sequence: TGTGCCAGCAGTGAAGGAGCCGAGGTAGGCACTGAAGCTTTCTTT. J is TRBJ1-1 and V is TRBV6-1; D is unclear. The CDR3 sequence is 15 residues long. Per germline, CDR1 MNHNS and CDR2 SASEGT. The ends were cut back, 1 base at V and 4 bases at J, with 13 bases in the middle.

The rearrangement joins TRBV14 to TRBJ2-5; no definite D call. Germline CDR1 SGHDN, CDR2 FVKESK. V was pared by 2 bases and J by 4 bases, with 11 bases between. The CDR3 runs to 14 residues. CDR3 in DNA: TGTGCCAGCAGCCAACAGTCCGTCGGAGAGACCCAGTACTTC. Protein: CASSQQSVGETQYF.

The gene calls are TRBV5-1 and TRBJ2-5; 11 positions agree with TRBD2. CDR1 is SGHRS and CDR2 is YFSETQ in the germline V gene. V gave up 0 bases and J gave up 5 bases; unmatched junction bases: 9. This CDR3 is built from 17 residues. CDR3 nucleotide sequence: TGCGCCAGCAGCTTGGGTCTTCTAGCGGGAGGATGGGAGACCCAGTACTTC. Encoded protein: CASSLGLLAGGWETQYF.

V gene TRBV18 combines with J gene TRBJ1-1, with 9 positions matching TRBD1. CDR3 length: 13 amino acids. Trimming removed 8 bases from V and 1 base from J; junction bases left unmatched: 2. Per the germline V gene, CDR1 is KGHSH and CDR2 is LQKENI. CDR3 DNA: TGTGCCAGCACGGGACAGGGGAACACTGAAGCTTTCTTT. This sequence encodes CASTGQGNTEAFF.

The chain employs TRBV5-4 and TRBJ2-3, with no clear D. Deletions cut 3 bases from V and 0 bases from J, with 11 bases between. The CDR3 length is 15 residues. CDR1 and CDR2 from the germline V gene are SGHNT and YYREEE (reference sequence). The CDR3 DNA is TGTGCCAGCAGCTCTGACTTCACCAGCACAGATACGCAGTATTTT. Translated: CASSSDFTSTDTQYF.

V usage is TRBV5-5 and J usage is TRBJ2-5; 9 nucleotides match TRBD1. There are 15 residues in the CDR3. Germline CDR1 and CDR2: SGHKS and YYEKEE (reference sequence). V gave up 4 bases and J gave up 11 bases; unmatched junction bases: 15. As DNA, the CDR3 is TGTGCCAGCAGCGGGCGGCCGGGACAGGGACCGGCGCAGTACTTC. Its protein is CASSGRPGQGPAQYF. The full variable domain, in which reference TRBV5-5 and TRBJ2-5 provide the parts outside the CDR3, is DAGVTQSPTHLIKTRGQQVTLRCSPISGHKSVSWYQQVLGQGPQFIFQYYEKEERGRGNFPDRFSARQFPNYSSELNVNALLLGDSALYLCASSGRPGQGPAQYFGPGTRLLVL.

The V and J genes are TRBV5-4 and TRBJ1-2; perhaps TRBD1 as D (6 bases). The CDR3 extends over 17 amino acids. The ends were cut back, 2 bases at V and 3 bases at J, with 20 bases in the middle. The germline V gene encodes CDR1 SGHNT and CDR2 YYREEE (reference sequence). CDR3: CASSFLQANRVDYGYTF. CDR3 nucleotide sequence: TGTGCCAGCAGCTTCTTACAGGCCAACAGGGTCGACTATGGCTACACCTTC.

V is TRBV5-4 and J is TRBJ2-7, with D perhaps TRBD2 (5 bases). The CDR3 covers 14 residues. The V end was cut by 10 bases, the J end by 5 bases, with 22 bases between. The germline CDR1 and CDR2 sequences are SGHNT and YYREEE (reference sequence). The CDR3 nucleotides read TGTGCCGCCACCCCGGGGAAAAGTTTGGACGAGCAGTACTTC. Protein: CAATPGKSLDEQYF.

The CDR3 nucleotides read TGTGCCAGCAGTGATCTACAGGGGGCAAACATTCAGTACTTC. Its translation is CASSDLQGANIQYF. This chain connects TRBV6-1 to TRBJ2-4; 9 nucleotides agree with TRBD1. The CDR3 is 14 amino acids. After removal of 3 bases from V and 6 bases from J, the junction contained 3 bases not matched to a gene. Germline V gives CDR1 MNHNS, CDR2 SASEGT.

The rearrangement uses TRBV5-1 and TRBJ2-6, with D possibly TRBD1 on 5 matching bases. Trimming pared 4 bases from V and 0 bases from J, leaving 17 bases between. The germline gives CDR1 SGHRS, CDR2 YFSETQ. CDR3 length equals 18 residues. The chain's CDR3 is CASSPPPRQSSGANVLTF. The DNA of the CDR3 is TGCGCCAGCAGCCCTCCTCCTCGACAGAGCTCTGGGGCCAACGTCCTGACTTTC. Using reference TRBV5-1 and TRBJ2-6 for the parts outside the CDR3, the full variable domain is KAGVTQTPRYLIKTRGQQVTLSCSPISGHRSVSWYQQTPGQGLQFLFEYFSETQRNKGNFPGRFSGRQFSNSRSEMNVSTLELGDSALYLCASSPPPRQSSGANVLTFGAGSRLTVL.

The CDR3 is CASSLTRSAGEQYF. The DNA of the CDR3 is TGTGCCAGCAGCCTAACCAGGAGCGCAGGCGAGCAGTACTTC. The V and J genes are TRBV7-9 and TRBJ2-7, with D unresolved. CDR3 length equals 14 residues. V lost 5 bases, J lost 6 bases, and 17 bases lay in between. Germline CDR1 reads SEHNR; CDR2 reads FQNEAQ (reference sequence).

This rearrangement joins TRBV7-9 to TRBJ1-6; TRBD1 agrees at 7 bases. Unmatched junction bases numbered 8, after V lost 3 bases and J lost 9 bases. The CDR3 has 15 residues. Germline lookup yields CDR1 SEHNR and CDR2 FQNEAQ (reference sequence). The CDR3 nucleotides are TGTGCCAGCAGCTTGGGGCAGGGGGGCGCTTCACCCCTCCACTTT. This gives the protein CASSLGQGGASPLHF.